The T cell receptor beta chain under discussion was sequenced for a study of cytotoxic CD8 clonotypes in ibrutinib-treated CLL. Overall study findings and caveats: An increase in clonality occurred at ibrutinib response, followed by a return toward baseline at progression.

Measured with immunoSEQ multiplex PCR; TCRdb has only the in-frame clones, and not every one. The sample lists some 120,000 clones, around 84% occurring once. Notes on this clone: Its antigen remains unidentified.

The V end was cut by 0 bases, the J end by 0 bases, with 15 bases between. Germline loops: CDR1 MGHRA, CDR2 YSYEKL. The CDR3 contains 18 residues. Cryopreserved PBMCs were the source of around 2 micrograms of genomic DNA, which went to TCR beta libraries. This sample comprised PBMCs, obtained after 24 months of ibrutinib treatment. The sequence came from a human donor with chronic lymphocytic leukemia. The rearrangement joins TRBV4-1 to TRBJ1-5; D remains ambiguous. Written as DNA, the CDR3 is TGCGCCAGCAGCCAAGATACTGGGCGGAGCCATAGCAATCAGCCCCAGCATTTT. Amino acids: CASSQDTGRSHSNQPQHF.